Given below is one T cell receptor beta chain in context. The antigen is not known. The sample belongs to a study of OX40 agonist ivuxolimab in advanced cancers. CDR1 and CDR2 from the germline V gene are MNHEY and SVGAGI. The ends lost 4 bases at V and 10 bases at J; junction bases unmatched: 13. This CDR3 has 16 residues. Repertoires were generated with immunoSEQ multiplex PCR, while TCRdb's copy carries only in-frame clones and drops some. The sample consists of about 150,000 clones, roughly 91% of them appearing once. Study-wide results and limits: Clonal expansion among partial responders at 0.1-3.0 mg/kg ranked near the lowest. By week 6 at 0.1 to 3.0 mg/kg, blood CD4+ and CD8+ T cells had expanded clonally. Average numbers of expanded clones were greater in CD8+ T cells than in CD4+.

Individuals having autoimmune disease history or systemic immunosuppression were not enrolled. The specimen was CD4+ or CD8+ T cells sorted from blood, collected in a trial of the OX40 agonist ivuxolimab. This TCR derives from an adult with an advanced solid tumor such as melanoma, head and neck, liver or kidney cancer. The rearrangement links TRBV6-5 to TRBJ1-6; 7 bases match TRBD1. The CDR3 sequence: CASSFTRQGLGSPLHF. Here the CDR3 DNA reads TGTGCCAGCAGTTTCACTCGACAGGGTTTAGGCTCACCCCTCCACTTT.